The sequence of this TCR beta chain was determined in a study of T-cell memory formation after mild COVID-19. The germline gives CDR1 SGHAT, CDR2 FQNNGV. This CDR3 comprises 16 residues. Between the trimmed V and J ends, which lost 5 bases and 0 bases, there was a span of 14 bases. Via MiXCR, TCRdb re-called the 5' RACE reads, giving one row per CDR3 protein. Of 250,000 to 400,000 distinct CDR3 sequences in the sample, 14% were seen once. Sequencing was performed on PBMCs or a T cell subset sorted from them (not recorded which). The rearrangement links TRBV11-2 to TRBJ1-3; D gene ambiguous. The source is a man aged 18 to 30 who had mild COVID-19 (a few samples of this study predate the infection). Cell type and time point are not known. The CDR3: CASSLHAGNSGNTIYF. In nucleotides, the CDR3 is TGTGCCAGCAGCCTACACGCCGGGAACTCTGGAAACACCATATATTTT.